Listed here are 25 T cell receptor beta chains from one sample, sequenced in a study of PD-1 blockade in classical Hodgkin lymphoma. The protocol was immunoSEQ multiplex PCR, while the TCRdb copy is restricted to in-frame clones and leaves out a portion. The sample contains just over 35,000 clones, approximately 70% of which appear only once. Following autologous stem cell transplantation, relapse occurred in every patient, and exposure to brentuximab vedotin varied. The sequences come from peripheral blood mononuclear cells (PBMCs), collected before the second cycle of nivolumab. The origin of the receptors is a human donor with classical Hodgkin lymphoma.

Remarks on this clone: This clone may be a read error of a much larger clone one base away. V and J are TRBV5-1 and TRBJ2-1; weak D call: TRBD1 (5 bases). The CDR3 has 15 residues. Germline CDR1 reads SGHRS; CDR2 reads YFSETQ. CDR3 loop: CVSSLGDRVYNEQFF. CDR3 DNA: TGCGTCAGCAGCTTGGGTGACAGAGTATACAATGAGCAGTTCTTC.

Concerning this clone itself: The sample holds other DNA sequences that translate to the same CDR3. The chain employs TRBV9 and TRBJ2-6; D gene unclear. The germline V gene encodes CDR1 SGDLS and CDR2 YYNGEE. The V and J ends lost 2 bases and 1 base respectively, with 7 bases between them. This CDR3 spans 15 amino acids. The CDR3 protein is CASSVVGSGANVLTF. CDR3 DNA: TGTGCCAGCAGCGTGGTAGGTTCTGGGGCCAACGTCCTGACTTTC.

The chain couples TRBV4-2 to TRBJ2-2, with 13 bases aligning to TRBD2. The CDR3 runs 17 residues. With V trimmed by 4 bases and J by 3 bases, 5 bases remained unmatched. Germline V gene data show CDR1 as LGHNA and CDR2 as YNFKEQ. In DNA, the CDR3 is TGTGCCAGCAGCCTAGGGACTAGCGGGGCGGACACCGGGGAGCTGTTTTTT. Translated: CASSLGTSGADTGELFF.

The V and J genes are TRBV30 and TRBJ1-2, with D possibly matching TRBD1 (6 bases). The ends were cut back, 5 bases at V and 6 bases at J, with 22 bases in the middle. The germline V gene has CDR1 GTSNPN and CDR2 SVGIG (reference sequence). The length of the CDR3 is 15 residues. The CDR3 loop is CAWGPPWQGRDGYTF. The CDR3, as DNA: TGTGCCTGGGGGCCCCCGTGGCAGGGGAGGGATGGCTACACCTTC.

This clone was counted a single time. The chain employs TRBV7-9 and TRBJ2-1; 7 bases are a match to TRBD1. V shed 4 bases and J 0 bases; nucleotides not matched to a gene: 9. CDR3 size: 17 residues. Germline CDR1 reads SEHNR; CDR2 reads FQNEAQ (reference sequence). The CDR3 DNA reads TGTGCCAGCAGCTCAACCAGGGGGTTAAGCTCCTACAATGAGCAGTTCTTC. Protein: CASSSTRGLSSYNEQFF.

This chain joins TRBV29-1 and TRBJ1-4, with a tentative D call TRBD1 (5 bases). Germline CDR1 and CDR2: SQVTM and ANQGSEA. V dropped 5 bases and J dropped 8 bases, with 15 bases sitting between them. The CDR3 covers 13 residues. CDR3 residues: CSVLSGSGEKLFF. The CDR3 nucleotides are TGCAGCGTTCTCTCAGGGAGTGGGGAAAAACTGTTTTTT.

This clone was observed a handful of times. This chain joins TRBV9 and TRBJ1-4; D gene ambiguous. CDR3 size: 18 residues. CDR1 is SGDLS and CDR2 is YYNGEE in the germline V gene. V shed 0 bases and J shed 0 bases, with 15 bases lying between them. For the CDR3, the DNA is TGTGCCAGCAGCGTAGGATCTTCGTTTGCAGCAACTAATGAAAAACTGTTTTTT. Residues: CASSVGSSFAATNEKLFF.

The chain employs TRBV28 and TRBJ2-3; D is ambiguous. V lost 1 base and J 7 bases, leaving 12 bases between the germline ends. This CDR3 comprises 14 residues. Germline CDR1 MDHEN, CDR2 SYDVKM. CDR3 in amino acids: CASSLSQARHTQYF. The CDR3 DNA reads TGTGCCAGCAGTTTATCCCAAGCTCGCCATACGCAGTATTTT.

The V gene is TRBV7-9, the J gene TRBJ1-1, with TRBD1 identical over 7 bases. The ends lost 3 bases at V and 7 bases at J; junction bases unmatched: 5. The CDR3 extends over 13 amino acids. Per the germline V gene, CDR1 is SEHNR and CDR2 is FQNEAQ (reference sequence). The CDR3 loop is CASSLTGRGEAFF. The CDR3 DNA is TGTGCCAGCAGCTTGACAGGGAGAGGTGAAGCTTTCTTT.

This clone came up a few times. The chain carries TRBV7-9 and TRBJ2-1; D remains unclear. The CDR3 is 12 residues long. Germline V CDR1 and CDR2: SEHNR, FQNEAQ (reference sequence). Trimming removed 2 bases from V and 12 bases from J, with 11 bases in between. The chain's CDR3 is CASSLSGRGQFF. As DNA, the CDR3 is TGTGCCAGCAGCTTAAGTGGTCGTGGGCAGTTCTTC.

The J gene is TRBJ2-2, the V gene TRBV27; D is undetermined. This CDR3 has 15 amino acids. The germline CDR1 and CDR2 sequences are MNHEY and SMNVEV (reference sequence). Trimming pared 3 bases from V and 2 bases from J, leaving 10 bases between. CDR3 sequence: CASSLSNYNTGELFF. In DNA form, the CDR3 reads TGTGCCAGCAGTTTGTCCAACTACAACACCGGGGAGCTGTTTTTT.

This chain uses TRBV5-5 with TRBJ2-1; 10 bases are a match to TRBD2. Germline CDR1 SGHKS, CDR2 YYEKEE (reference sequence). The CDR3 loop spans 16 amino acids. V trimming: 0 bases; J trimming: 6 bases; junction bases outside the gene matches: 6. CDR3 sequence (DNA): TGTGCCAGCAGCTTGGTACCCAGCGGGAGGGCCAATGAGCAGTTCTTC. Protein product: CASSLVPSGRANEQFF.

This rearrangement joins TRBV4-3 to TRBJ1-1; possibly TRBD1 for D (5 bases). This CDR3 comprises 15 residues. Trimming left V 0 bases short and J 5 bases short, with 13 bases between. Germline CDR1 and CDR2: LGHNA and YSLEER. CDR3 amino acids: CASSQDRWGMTEAFF. CDR3 DNA: TGCGCCAGCAGCCAAGACAGGTGGGGGATGACTGAAGCTTTCTTT.

V gene TRBV5-1 combines with J gene TRBJ2-1, with D maybe TRBD1 (6 bases). CDR3 length: 15 amino acids. The germline gives CDR1 SGHRS, CDR2 YFSETQ. The germline V and J ends were trimmed by 2 bases and 3 bases, with 12 bases remaining between them. The CDR3 region is CASSFQGNSYNEQFF. CDR3 nucleotide sequence: TGCGCCAGCAGCTTTCAGGGGAACAGCTACAATGAGCAGTTCTTC.

V usage is TRBV7-2 and J usage is TRBJ2-1; perhaps TRBD2 as D (5 bases). CDR3 length equals 15 residues. V was pared by 6 bases and J by 1 base, with 13 bases between. Germline-derived CDR1 and CDR2 are SGHTA and FQGNSA. CDR3 DNA sequence: TGTGCCAGCAGGACCCGTGGAGGTTCCTACAATGAGCAGTTCTTC. Protein sequence: CASRTRGGSYNEQFF.

The chain combines TRBV5-4 with TRBJ1-2; the D gene is possibly TRBD1 (5 bases). The germline V gene has CDR1 SGHNT and CDR2 YYREEE (reference sequence). V lost 7 bases and J lost 4, with 17 bases in between. The CDR3 totals 14 residues. The CDR3 region is CASRSWGESYGYTF. DNA for the CDR3: TGTGCCAGCCGGTCCTGGGGGGAAAGCTATGGCTACACCTTC.

This chain joins TRBV9 and TRBJ2-5; 11 nucleotides line up with TRBD2. The germline V gene has CDR1 SGDLS and CDR2 YYNGEE. V shed 8 bases, J shed 2 bases, and the junction held 8 bases outside the gene matches. This CDR3 contains 15 residues. CDR3 residues: CARRIAGGQQETQYF. The CDR3 DNA follows: TGTGCCAGAAGAATAGCGGGAGGGCAACAAGAGACCCAGTACTTC.

The chain uses TRBV7-9 and TRBJ1-1; D uncertain. The CDR3 contains 14 residues. V was clipped by 2 bases and J by 1 base, with 8 bases between them. Germline CDR1 and CDR2: SEHNR and FQNEAQ (reference sequence). The CDR3 DNA is TGTGCCAGCAGCTTATTAGCGGGGAACACTGAAGCTTTCTTT. Residues: CASSLLAGNTEAFF.

The V gene is TRBV10-2, the J gene TRBJ1-3, with D uncertain. CDR1 is WSHSY and CDR2 is SAAADI in the germline V gene. V shed 3 bases and J shed 1 base, with 10 bases lying between them. CDR3 length: 15 residues. In nucleotides, the CDR3 is TGCGCCAGCAGTGACGGGTTACATTCTGGAAACACCATATATTTT. Its translation is CASSDGLHSGNTIYF.

V usage is TRBV6-5 and J usage is TRBJ2-2; D may be TRBD1 (5 bases). V shed 7 bases and J shed 6 bases, with 15 bases lying between them. The CDR3 totals 14 residues. Germline V lookup: CDR1 MNHEY, CDR2 SVGAGI. CDR3 sequence: CASTTGGAAGELFF. The CDR3 DNA is TGTGCCAGCACCACGGGTGGGGCGGCCGGGGAGCTGTTTTTT.

There are a few counts of this clone. The rearrangement links TRBV7-3 to TRBJ2-3; 10 nucleotides agree with TRBD2. The CDR3 extends over 13 amino acids. J was trimmed by 6 bases and V by 8 bases; bases with no gene match: 5. CDR1 is SGHTA and CDR2 is FQGTGA in the germline V gene. The CDR3 coding sequence is TGTGCCAGCTCTAGCGGGAGCGGTGATACGCAGTATTTT. Translating it yields CASSSGSGDTQYF.

The chain links TRBV11-2 to TRBJ1-2, with no clear D. The CDR3 totals 14 residues. Germline V gives CDR1 SGHAT, CDR2 FQNNGV. V was cut by 5 bases and J by 4 bases, with 14 bases left in between. The CDR3 reads CASSPPGGFYGYTF. The CDR3 DNA sequence: TGTGCCAGCAGCCCTCCTGGTGGCTTCTATGGCTACACCTTC.

The genes are TRBV28 and TRBJ2-3; 10 positions match TRBD1. Germline V gene sequence: CDR1 MDHEN, CDR2 SYDVKM. With 5 bases clipped from V and 3 bases from J, the junction kept 5 bases outside the gene matches. This CDR3 has 15 residues. Here the CDR3 DNA reads TGTGCCAGCAGTCTAGGGACAGGGGATACAGATACGCAGTATTTT. Its translation is CASSLGTGDTDTQYF.

The chain links TRBV4-1 to TRBJ2-3; maybe TRBD1 (5 bases). CDR3 length: 18 residues. V dropped 1 base and J dropped 2 bases, with 19 bases sitting between them. The V gene's germline CDR1 is MGHRA and CDR2 YSYEKL. The CDR3 nucleotides read TGCGCCAGCAGCCAAGTCGTCAGGGCAGCCACCCTCACAGATACGCAGTATTTT. Encoded protein: CASSQVVRAATLTDTQYF.

A few counts support this clone. The CDR3 DNA is TGTGCCATCAGGCAGCTGGAGGGGCAGGCTGGCAATGAGCAGTTCTTC. This codes for CAIRQLEGQAGNEQFF. This chain connects TRBV10-3 to TRBJ2-1; D might be TRBD2 (6 bases). This CDR3 contains 16 residues. The V and J ends lost 6 bases and 6 bases respectively, with 21 bases between them. CDR1 ENHRY and CDR2 SYGVKD come from the germline V gene.